The 25 T cell receptor beta chains reported below all come from one sample, sequenced in a study of regulatory T cells in long-lasting Graves disease. The time point here: newly diagnosed GD, antithyroid drugs for less than 3 months. Construction of the TCR library relied on RNA isolated from PBMCs. Construction of TCR beta libraries relied on iRepertoire HTBI primers and on Arm-PCR targeting CDR3 regions. In TCRdb, the multiplex PCR reads were re-called with MiXCR into one record per CDR3 protein. The sample lists roughly 420,000 distinct CDR3 sequences, 15% to 20% seen once, with less than 30% in the top ten. These same records also appear under a second study, on T cells in Graves' hyperthyroidism and ophthalmopathy.

Sequenced material: peripheral blood mononuclear cells (PBMCs), taken at new diagnosis, from a patient treated with antithyroid drugs. The receptors shown here come from a woman aged 18-29 years with Graves disease.

In its sample, this clonotype was seen a few times. V and J are TRBV14 and TRBJ1-4, with 7 nucleotides matching TRBD1. V trimming: 2 bases; J trimming: 3 bases; junction bases outside the gene matches: 6. This CDR3 has 16 amino acids. Germline loops: CDR1 SGHDN, CDR2 FVKESK. The CDR3 loop reads CASSQPTGYANEKLFF. CDR3 sequence (DNA): TGTGCCAGCAGCCAACCGACAGGGTACGCTAATGAAAAACTGTTTTTT.

This clonotype occurred many times. CDR3 sequence: CASSLAENTEAFF. In DNA, the CDR3 is TGTGCCAGCAGCTTAGCAGAGAACACTGAAGCTTTCTTT. The genes are TRBV7-9 and TRBJ1-1; no clear D gene. CDR1 SEHNR and CDR2 FQNEAQ come from the germline V gene (reference sequence). The CDR3 extends over 13 amino acids. The ends were cut back, 0 bases at V and 1 base at J, with 3 bases in the middle.

This clonotype was recorded many times. The CDR3 loop reads CASSPRDGKNIQYF. In nucleotides, the CDR3 is TGTGCCAGCAGTCCTCGGGACGGGAAAAACATTCAGTACTTC. V is TRBV25-1 and J is TRBJ2-4; TRBD1 or TRBD2 may be the D gene (5 bases each). The CDR3 contains 14 residues. The V gene lost 5 bases and the J gene lost 4 bases, with 12 bases spanning the gap. Looked up from germline, CDR1 is MGHDK and CDR2 is SYGVNS.

This sequence joins TRBV18 and TRBJ1-1; a possible D gene is TRBD1 (5 bases). The CDR3 sequence is 15 residues long. Germline lookup yields CDR1 KGHSH and CDR2 LQKENI. V was pared by 2 bases and J by 0 bases, with 10 bases between. This chain's CDR3 is CASSPFQDMNTEAFF. CDR3 nucleotides: TGTGCCAGCTCACCATTTCAGGACATGAACACTGAAGCTTTCTTT. The variable domain in full, completed from reference TRBV18 and TRBJ1-1, reads NAGVMQNPRHLVRRRGQEARLRCSPMKGHSHVYWYRQLPEEGLKFMVYLQKENIIDESGMPKERFSAEFPKEGPSILRIQQVVRGDSAAYFCASSPFQDMNTEAFFGQGTRLTVV.

The CDR3 sequence: CASSTSPGSKTEAFF. The CDR3 region has the DNA TGTGCCAGCAGTACCTCACCGGGTAGTAAAACTGAAGCTTTCTTT. V is TRBV6-1 and J is TRBJ1-1; D is uncertain. Germline values: CDR1 MNHNS, CDR2 SASEGT. Trimming left V 5 bases short and J 5 bases short, with 18 bases between. This CDR3 comprises 15 residues.

Ten or more counts support this clonotype. V usage is TRBV18 and J usage is TRBJ1-1; no clear D gene. Trimming pared 0 bases from V and 4 bases from J, leaving 9 bases between. This CDR3 contains 14 residues. Germline V gene lookup returns CDR1 KGHSH and CDR2 LQKENI. In DNA form, the CDR3 reads TGTGCCAGCTCACCACCCGGCAGCGGCACTGAAGCTTTCTTT. Protein product: CASSPPGSGTEAFF.

This clonotype was recorded at least ten times. The genes are TRBV18 and TRBJ2-7; D is unclear. Germline V CDR1 and CDR2: KGHSH, LQKENI. CDR3 length: 13 residues. Trimming shortened V by 3 bases and J by 4 bases, and 10 bases separated the two germline ends. CDR3 in DNA: TGTGCCAGCTCACCCGGCCACTTGTACGAGCAGTACTTC. Translation: CASSPGHLYEQYF. The whole variable domain, filled in from reference TRBV18 and TRBJ2-7, reads NAGVMQNPRHLVRRRGQEARLRCSPMKGHSHVYWYRQLPEEGLKFMVYLQKENIIDESGMPKERFSAEFPKEGPSILRIQQVVRGDSAAYFCASSPGHLYEQYFGPGTRLTVT.

The V and J genes are TRBV19 and TRBJ2-3; TRBD2 aligns across 8 bases. Germline CDR1 reads LNHDA; CDR2 reads SQIVND (reference sequence). V lost 2 bases, J lost 4 bases, and 5 bases stayed unmatched. The CDR3 spans 15 residues. CDR3 sequence reads: CASSIPAGVPDTQYF. The CDR3, as DNA: TGTGCCAGTAGTATACCAGCGGGAGTGCCAGATACGCAGTATTTT.

This clonotype was seen ten or more times. The J gene is TRBJ1-5, the V gene TRBV6-9, with D possibly matching TRBD1 (5 bases). CDR3 length: 14 residues. Germline V gene lookup returns CDR1 MNHGY and CDR2 SVAAGI. The V and J ends lost 4 bases and 3 bases respectively, with 10 bases between them. The CDR3 here is CASSSAGPNQPQHF. The CDR3, as DNA: TGTGCCAGCAGTTCCGCGGGGCCCAATCAGCCCCAGCATTTT.

The rearrangement joins TRBV10-1 to TRBJ2-1; 11 nucleotides line up with TRBD2. The CDR3 has 17 amino acids. Germline V gene sequence: CDR1 WNHNN, CDR2 SYGVQD (reference sequence). V lost 4 bases to trimming and J lost 8 bases; unmatched junction nucleotides: 13. Written as DNA, the CDR3 is TGCGCCAGCAGTGGAAGGCTAGCGGGAGGTGTATTGGATGAGCAGTTCTTC. Its translation: CASSGRLAGGVLDEQFF.

This clonotype was detected ten times or more. The V call is TRBV2, the J call TRBJ1-1; D gene unclear. The germline CDR1 and CDR2 sequences are SNHLY and FYNNEI. The CDR3 consists of 15 residues. V dropped 4 bases and J dropped 2 bases, with 14 bases sitting between them. CDR3 sequence (DNA): TGTGCCAGCAGTGTAGACCTAAACCCAAACACTGAAGCTTTCTTT. The encoded protein is CASSVDLNPNTEAFF. The whole variable domain, remainder taken from reference TRBV2 and TRBJ1-1, is EPEVTQTPSHQVTQMGQEVILRCVPISNHLYFYWYRQILGQKVEFLVSFYNNEISEKSEIFDDQFSVERPDGSNFTLKIRSTKLEDSAMYFCASSVDLNPNTEAFFGQGTRLTVV.

With regard to this clonotype: A much larger clone lies a single base off, so this may be a read error. This sequence joins TRBV7-9 and TRBJ2-7; 7 bases match TRBD2. This CDR3 region has 16 residues. Germline CDR1 SEHNR, CDR2 FQNEAQ (reference sequence). As DNA, the CDR3 is TGTGCCAGCAGCTTAGAGGTAGCTAGCGGACCCTACGGGCAGTACTTC. Protein product: CASSLEVASGPYGQYF.

V and J are TRBV6-2 or TRBV6-3 and TRBJ2-1; 16 bases match TRBD2. The end of the DNA aligns better with TRBJ2-5, so the J call may be wrong. CDR3 length: 16 amino acids. In germline, CDR1 is MNHEY, CDR2 SVGEGT. This CDR3 is CASSTGLAGGPETQYF. The CDR3 DNA reads TGTGCCAGCAGCACGGGACTAGCGGGAGGGCCAGAGACCCAGTACTTC.

A word on this clonotype: A much larger clone lies one base from this, so it may be a read error. This rearrangement joins TRBV24-1 to TRBJ2-2; D not certain. Germline-derived CDR1 and CDR2 are KGHDR and SFDVKD. The CDR3 spans 12 residues. Here the CDR3 reads CTTSGATGELFF. CDR3 nucleotide sequence: TGTACCACCAGTGGAGCTACCGGGGAGCTGTTTTTT.

This clonotype was seen repeatedly, ten times or more. The rearrangement uses TRBV20-1 and TRBJ2-7, with 14 bases matching TRBD2. The CDR3 contains 16 residues. The V gene's germline CDR1 is DFQATT and CDR2 SNEGSKA (reference sequence). This chain's CDR3 is CSATRLAGGLGDEQYF. For the CDR3, the DNA is TGCAGCGCCACTCGACTAGCGGGAGGGTTGGGAGACGAGCAGTACTTC.

Ten or more counts support this clonotype. The chain has TRBV18 and TRBJ2-5, with D tentatively TRBD2 (7 bases). V was pared by 1 base and J by 5 bases, with 11 bases between. The CDR3 is 14 residues long. CDR1 is KGHSH and CDR2 is LQKENI in the germline V gene. CDR3 nucleotides: TGTGCCAGCTCACCACAACAGGGAGGGGAGACCCAGTACTTC. Its translation is CASSPQQGGETQYF.

Many counts were recorded for this clonotype. This sequence joins TRBV7-2 and TRBJ2-1; maybe TRBD2 (7 bases). Per germline, CDR1 SGHTA and CDR2 FQGNSA. The ends were cut back, 8 bases at V and 6 bases at J, with 17 bases in the middle. The CDR3 contains 14 residues. The CDR3 protein is CASAKGRGSNEQFF. DNA of the CDR3: TGTGCCAGCGCAAAGGGGAGGGGGAGCAATGAGCAGTTCTTC.

A word on this clonotype: No conserved phenylalanine or tryptophan is present at the end of the CDR3, so a read error is the likely explanation. J is TRBJ2-7 and V is TRBV5-1, with a tentative D call TRBD2 (5 bases). The germline CDR1 and CDR2 sequences are SGHRS and YFSETQ. This CDR3 contains 13 residues. V was cut by 5 bases and J by 0 bases, with 9 bases left in between. CDR3 nucleotides: TGCGCCAGCAGGACCGGGGACTCCTACGAGCAGTACCTC. Translating gives CASRTGDSYEQYL.

This clonotype has more than one count but fewer than ten. The rearrangement joins TRBV11-2 to TRBJ2-1; D ambiguous. Germline CDR1 is SGHAT and CDR2 is FQNNGV. Trimming pared 5 bases from V and 8 bases from J, leaving 10 bases between. This CDR3 has 12 residues. CDR3 DNA: TGTGCCAGCAGCCAAGACGTGTATGAGCAGTTCTTC. Translation: CASSQDVYEQFF.

The sample holds a few counts of this clonotype. The CDR3 is CASSFQGGVSTGELFF. The CDR3 region has the DNA TGTGCCAGCAGTTTCCAGGGAGGTGTCAGCACCGGGGAGCTGTTTTTT. This chain links TRBV6-2 or TRBV6-3 with TRBJ2-2; weak D call: TRBD2 (6 bases). The V and J ends lost 4 bases and 4 bases respectively, with 16 bases between them. Germline CDR1 MNHEY, CDR2 SVGEGT. The CDR3 covers 16 residues.

The sample holds many counts of this clonotype. The chain carries TRBV20-1 and TRBJ2-3; the D gene is possibly TRBD2 (5 bases). From germline, CDR1 is DFQATT and CDR2 SNEGSKA (reference sequence). The CDR3 is 13 residues long. V shed 3 bases and J shed 3 bases, with 10 bases lying between them. The CDR3 protein is CSASSGRTDTQYF. CDR3 coding DNA: TGCAGTGCTAGTTCGGGGAGAACAGATACGCAGTATTTT.

This clonotype was detected many times. CDR3: CASSYSGSTDTQYF. The DNA for the CDR3 is TGTGCCAGCAGCTACAGCGGTAGCACAGATACGCAGTATTTT. The chain carries TRBV7-9 and TRBJ2-3; tentatively, D is TRBD2 (5 bases). This CDR3 is 14 amino acids long. V lost 4 bases, J lost 0 bases, and 8 bases lay in between. Germline values: CDR1 SEHNR, CDR2 FQNEAQ (reference sequence).

Many counts were recorded for this clonotype. The J gene is TRBJ2-7, the V gene TRBV27; no reliable D call. Germline CDR1 is MNHEY and CDR2 is SMNVEV (reference sequence). The V gene lost 1 base and the J gene lost 3 bases, with 13 bases spanning the gap. The length of the CDR3 is 15 residues. CDR3 nucleotide sequence: TGTGCCAGCAGTTTATTCCCCTGGAACAGCTACGAGCAGTACTTC. The encoded protein is CASSLFPWNSYEQYF.

This clonotype was seen at least ten times. The chain couples TRBV20-1 to TRBJ2-7; no clear D gene. V gave up 0 bases and J gave up 2 bases, with 20 bases separating them. This CDR3 region has 17 residues. Germline CDR1 reads DFQATT; CDR2 reads SNEGSKA (reference sequence). The CDR3 DNA is TGCAGTGCTAGAGATCTGGGATTTTTAGCTAGGGCCTACGAGCAGTACTTC. It translates to CSARDLGFLARAYEQYF.

This clonotype was picked up many times. This rearrangement joins TRBV20-1 to TRBJ2-7; 8 bases map to TRBD2. From germline, CDR1 is DFQATT and CDR2 SNEGSKA (reference sequence). Trimming cost V 0 bases and J 5 bases; bases outside gene matches: 9. The CDR3 runs to 15 residues. DNA for the CDR3: TGCAGTGCTAGAGATGGGATAGCGGGACTCAACGAGCAGTACTTC. It is translated as CSARDGIAGLNEQYF.